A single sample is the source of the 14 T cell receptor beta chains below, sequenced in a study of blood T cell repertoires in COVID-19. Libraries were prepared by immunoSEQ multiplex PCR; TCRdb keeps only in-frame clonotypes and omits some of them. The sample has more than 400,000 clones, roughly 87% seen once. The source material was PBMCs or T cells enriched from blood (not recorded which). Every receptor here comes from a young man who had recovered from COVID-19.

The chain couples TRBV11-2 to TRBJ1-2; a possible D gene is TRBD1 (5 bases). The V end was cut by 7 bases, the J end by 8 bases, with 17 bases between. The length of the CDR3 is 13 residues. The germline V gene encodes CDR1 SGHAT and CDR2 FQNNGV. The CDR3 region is CASTTAQGYGYTF. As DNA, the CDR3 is TGTGCCAGCACGACCGCGCAGGGATACGGCTACACCTTC. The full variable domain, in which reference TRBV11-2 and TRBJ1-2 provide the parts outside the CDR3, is EAGVAQSPRYKIIEKRQSVAFWCNPISGHATLYWYQQILGQGPKLLIQFQNNGVVDDSQLPKDRFSAERLKGVDSTLKIQPAKLEDSAVYLCASTTAQGYGYTFGSGTRLTVV.

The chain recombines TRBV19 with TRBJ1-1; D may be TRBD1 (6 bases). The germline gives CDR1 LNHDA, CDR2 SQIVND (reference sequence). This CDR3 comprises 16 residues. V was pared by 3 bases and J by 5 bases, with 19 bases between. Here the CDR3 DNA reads TGTGCCAGTAGTATTGGTTGGTCAGGGGCAGGGACTGAAGCTTTCTTT. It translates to CASSIGWSGAGTEAFF.

The CDR3 DNA reads as TGTGCCAGCAGTGAAGTTGGAGGGGACGAGACCCAGTACTTC. Translating gives CASSEVGGDETQYF. V and J are TRBV6-1 and TRBJ2-5, with D possibly being TRBD2 (6 bases). Germline CDR1 and CDR2: MNHNS and SASEGT. V dropped 1 base and J dropped 5 bases, with 11 bases sitting between them. There are 14 residues in the CDR3.

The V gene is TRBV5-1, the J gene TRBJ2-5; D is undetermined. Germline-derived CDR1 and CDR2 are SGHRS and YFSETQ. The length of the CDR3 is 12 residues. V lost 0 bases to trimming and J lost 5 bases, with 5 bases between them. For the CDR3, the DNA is TGCGCCAGCAGCTTGGGGCGGGAGACCCAGTACTTC. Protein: CASSLGRETQYF.

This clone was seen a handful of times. CDR3 bases: TGCGCCAGCAGCTTGGGGACAGTTGATAATTCACCCCTCCACTTT. As protein: CASSLGTVDNSPLHF. The chain combines TRBV5-1 with TRBJ1-6, with D perhaps TRBD1 (6 bases). The germline V gene encodes CDR1 SGHRS and CDR2 YFSETQ. V was clipped by 0 bases and J by 5 bases, with 9 bases between them. The CDR3 contains 15 residues.

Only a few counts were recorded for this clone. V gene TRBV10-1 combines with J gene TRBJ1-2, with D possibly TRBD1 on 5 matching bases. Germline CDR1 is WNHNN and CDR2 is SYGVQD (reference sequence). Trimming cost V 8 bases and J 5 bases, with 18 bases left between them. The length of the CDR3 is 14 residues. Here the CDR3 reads CASYDGVGGYGYTF. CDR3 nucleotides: TGCGCCAGCTACGACGGAGTTGGGGGGTATGGCTACACCTTC.

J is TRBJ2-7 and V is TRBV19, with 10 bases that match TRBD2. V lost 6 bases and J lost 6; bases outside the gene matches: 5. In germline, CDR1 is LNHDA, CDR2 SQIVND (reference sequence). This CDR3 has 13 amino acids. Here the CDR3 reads CASRERGGFEQYF. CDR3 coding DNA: TGTGCCAGTAGGGAGCGGGGGGGCTTCGAGCAGTACTTC.

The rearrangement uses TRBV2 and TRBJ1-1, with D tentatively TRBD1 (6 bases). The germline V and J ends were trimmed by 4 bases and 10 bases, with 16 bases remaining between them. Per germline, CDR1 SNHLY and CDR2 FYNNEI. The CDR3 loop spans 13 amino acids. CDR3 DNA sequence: TGTGCCAGCAGTGGACAGGAAAGGTTCGGAGCTTTCTTT. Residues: CASSGQERFGAFF.

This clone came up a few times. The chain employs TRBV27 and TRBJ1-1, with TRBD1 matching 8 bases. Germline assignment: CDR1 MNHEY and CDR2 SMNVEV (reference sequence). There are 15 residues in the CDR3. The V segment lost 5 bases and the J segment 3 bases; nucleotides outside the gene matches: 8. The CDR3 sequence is CASSPDRVRYTEAFF. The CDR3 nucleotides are TGTGCCAGCAGTCCGGACAGGGTTCGGTACACTGAAGCTTTCTTT.

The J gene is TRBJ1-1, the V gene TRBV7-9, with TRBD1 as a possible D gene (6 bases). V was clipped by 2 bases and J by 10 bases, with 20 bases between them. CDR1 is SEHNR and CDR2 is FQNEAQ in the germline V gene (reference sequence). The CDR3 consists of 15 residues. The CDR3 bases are TGTGCCAGCAGCTTACAACCCAGGGGCGCGGGGGGAGCTTTCTTT. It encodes CASSLQPRGAGGAFF.

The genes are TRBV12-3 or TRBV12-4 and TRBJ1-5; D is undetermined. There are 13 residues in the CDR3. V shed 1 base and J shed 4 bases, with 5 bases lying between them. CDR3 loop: CASSLGLNQPQHF. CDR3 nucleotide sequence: TGTGCCAGCAGTTTAGGTCTTAATCAGCCCCAGCATTTT.

The CDR3 spells CASSHTKIRLAGYNEQFF. CDR3 nucleotides: TGTGCCAGCAGCCATACAAAAATACGACTAGCGGGGTACAATGAGCAGTTCTTC. The rearrangement links TRBV14 to TRBJ2-1, with TRBD2 matching 11 bases. CDR1 is SGHDN and CDR2 is FVKESK in the germline V gene. This CDR3 spans 18 amino acids. The V and J ends lost 3 bases and 4 bases, in that order; junction bases with no gene match: 11.

Written as DNA, the CDR3 is TGTGCCAGCAGTTTTCCCGCAGGGTCCAACACTGAAGCTTTCTTT. This codes for CASSFPAGSNTEAFF. This chain connects TRBV28 to TRBJ1-1; tentative D call: TRBD1 (5 bases). V was trimmed by 3 bases and J by 2 bases, leaving 13 bases between them. This CDR3 has 15 residues. CDR1 and CDR2 (germline): MDHEN, SYDVKM.

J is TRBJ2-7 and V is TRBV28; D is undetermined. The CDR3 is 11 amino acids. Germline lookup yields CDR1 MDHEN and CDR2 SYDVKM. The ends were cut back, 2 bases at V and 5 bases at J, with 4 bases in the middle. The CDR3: CASSLGDEQYF. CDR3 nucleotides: TGTGCCAGCAGTTTAGGAGACGAGCAGTACTTC.